The source of this T cell receptor (beta chain) is a study of identical twins. Comment on this clonotype: Its matching antigen is unknown.

Germline CDR1 is SGHRS and CDR2 is YFSETQ. The CDR3 length is 15 residues. With V trimmed by 5 bases and J by 7 bases, 10 bases remained unmatched. TCRdb recomputed calls from the 5' RACE reads with MiXCR, one row per CDR3 protein. Among around 490,000 distinct CDR3 sequences listed, more than 20% were seen once. Broader study findings: Out-of-frame alpha sequences shared between twins exhibited an excess of low generation probability. Out-of-frame TCR alpha sharing in monozygotic twins exceeded recombination model predictions.

This same sample was also part of a study on yellow fever vaccine responses in identical twins.

The sequenced material came from CD4+ T cells sorted from blood. The chain couples TRBV5-1 to TRBJ2-1; 9 bases line up with TRBD2. This clonotype was sampled from a young woman in good health. The CDR3 coding sequence is TGCGCCAGCAGGAAGCCGGGACTAGCACTGAATGAGCAGTTCTTC. As protein: CASRKPGLALNEQFF.